The subject of this entry is one TCR beta chain. Its cognate antigen is unknown. These data originate in a study of cytomegalovirus exposure and HLA in healthy donors. General observations from the study: Reports credit the classifier with highly specific, highly sensitive diagnosis of cytomegalovirus status. A later analysis linked 15,000 to 20,000 TCR beta sequences to HLA alleles at 0.05 false discovery rate.

Primers for the PCR totalled 60 Vbeta and 13 Jbeta. Produced via immunoSEQ multiplex PCR; TCRdb's table is partial and in-frame only. The table records 150,000 to 250,000 clones, approximately 79% of them present only once. Healthy bone marrow donors supplied every sample. The receptor's source is a woman younger than 45 in good health and CMV-seropositive. Sample: PBMCs.

CDR3 sequence: CASSFSGAAYNEQFF. The CDR3 region has the DNA TGTGCCAGCAGTTTTAGCGGGGCGGCCTACAATGAGCAGTTCTTC. The chain couples TRBV27 to TRBJ2-1; 8 bases map to TRBD2. The V gene's germline CDR1 is MNHEY and CDR2 SMNVEV (reference sequence). The CDR3 covers 15 residues. V dropped 3 bases and J dropped 2; count of bases not matched to a gene: 3.